The rows below give T cell receptor beta chains drawn from one sample of a study of blood T cell repertoires in COVID-19. Clones were read by immunoSEQ multiplex PCR, and TCRdb kept only the in-frame ones, dropping some. Of around 270,000 clones in the sample, 85% to 90% are singletons; the top ten hold 4.6%. The specimen was peripheral blood. These receptors came from a man aged 40-50 years with acute or convalescent COVID-19. Each CDR3 is given with its conserved first and last residue. Fields, in order: J gene, clone size, V gene, D gene, CDR3 protein, CDR3 DNA. A D gene is named only where the DNA matches it firmly. The listing skips clone size in some rows; elsewhere it reads once, few, many or a size class.

J: TRBJ1-1
size: -
V: TRBV18
D: -
CDR3: CASSPQRNSPAFF
DNA: TGTGCCAGCTCACCACAGAGAAATTCCCCAGCTTTCTTT

J: TRBJ2-1
size: few
V: TRBV3-1/TRBV3-2
D: -
CDR3: CASRPDSYNEQFF
DNA: TGTGCCAGCAGACCCGACAGTTACAATGAGCAGTTCTTC

J: TRBJ1-4
size: -
V: TRBV5-1
D: -
CDR3: CASSLMKGGAGEKLFF
DNA: TGCGCCAGCAGCCTCATGAAAGGGGGGGCTGGAGAAAAACTGTTTTTT

J: TRBJ1-1
size: -
V: TRBV9
D: TRBD1
CDR3: CASSVTTGVNTEAFF
DNA: TGTGCCAGCAGCGTAACGACAGGGGTGAACACTGAAGCTTTCTTT

J: TRBJ1-2
size: -
V: TRBV19
D: -
CDR3: CASSIERSGYTF
DNA: TGTGCCAGTAGTATAGAGAGGAGTGGCTACACCTTC

J: TRBJ2-1
size: once
V: TRBV5-4
D: -
CDR3: CASSPRSAGSYNEQFF
DNA: TGTGCCAGCAGCCCCCGCTCCGCGGGGTCATACAATGAGCAGTTCTTC

J: TRBJ1-5
size: -
V: TRBV9
D: -
CDR3: CASSQGTTSNQPQHF
DNA: TGTGCCAGCAGCCAAGGGACAACTAGCAATCAGCCCCAGCATTTT

J: TRBJ2-3
size: -
V: TRBV6-6
D: -
CDR3: CASSYSRDTQYF
DNA: TGTGCCAGCAGTTACTCGAGAGATACGCAGTATTTT

J: TRBJ2-7
size: -
V: TRBV3-1/TRBV3-2
D: -
CDR3: CASSQGDYEQYF
DNA: TGTGCCAGCAGCCAGGGAGACTACGAGCAGTACTTC

J: TRBJ1-3
size: -
V: TRBV2
D: TRBD1
CDR3: CASLDRGPGNTIYF
DNA: TGTGCCAGTTTGGACAGGGGGCCTGGAAACACCATATATTTT

J: TRBJ1-2
size: -
V: TRBV5-1
D: TRBD1
CDR3: CASSLVGQGEVSYTF
DNA: TGCGCCAGCAGCTTGGTGGGACAGGGGGAAGTTAGCTACACCTTC

J: TRBJ2-2
size: -
V: TRBV30
D: TRBD2
CDR3: CAWRGAGGTGELFF
DNA: TGTGCCTGGAGAGGGGCGGGGGGAACCGGGGAGCTGTTTTTT

J: TRBJ1-3
size: -
V: TRBV7-2
D: -
CDR3: CASSPQRQAGNTIYF
DNA: TGTGCCAGCAGCCCCCAGCGGCAGGCTGGAAACACCATATATTTT

J: TRBJ2-2
size: -
V: TRBV7-9
D: -
CDR3: CASSLGSTPNTGELFF
DNA: TGTGCCAGCAGCTTAGGGAGTACTCCGAACACCGGGGAGCTGTTTTTT

J: TRBJ2-1
size: -
V: TRBV9
D: -
CDR3: CASSVEGHGVYNEQFF
DNA: TGTGCCAGCAGCGTAGAGGGACACGGAGTCTACAATGAGCAGTTCTTC

J: TRBJ2-3
size: -
V: TRBV24-1
D: -
CDR3: CATSDLKEYTQYF
DNA: TGTGCCACCAGTGATTTGAAGGAGTATACGCAGTATTTT

J: TRBJ2-3
size: -
V: TRBV12-5
D: TRBD1
CDR3: CASGPSRTGGDTQYF
DNA: TGTGCTAGTGGTCCATCTCGAACAGGGGGCGATACGCAGTATTTT

J: TRBJ2-3
size: -
V: TRBV6-1
D: TRBD2
CDR3: CASSEARWDYLPDTQYF
DNA: TGTGCCAGCAGTGAAGCGCGATGGGACTACCTCCCAGATACGCAGTATTTT

J: TRBJ2-3
size: -
V: TRBV24-1
D: -
CDR3: CATSAWAGRTDTQYF
DNA: TGTGCCACCAGTGCATGGGCAGGCAGAACAGATACGCAGTATTTT

J: TRBJ1-5
size: -
V: TRBV29-1
D: TRBD1
CDR3: CSVGQGADQPQHF
DNA: TGCAGCGTTGGACAGGGGGCGGATCAGCCCCAGCATTTT

J: TRBJ1-2
size: few
V: TRBV11-2
D: -
CDR3: CASSQGWGGDYGYTF
DNA: TGTGCCAGCAGCCAAGGATGGGGGGGAGACTATGGCTACACCTTC

J: TRBJ1-3
size: -
V: TRBV9
D: TRBD1
CDR3: CASSPYRGRVNTIYF
DNA: TGTGCCAGCAGCCCTTACAGGGGGCGCGTAAACACCATATATTTT

J: TRBJ1-1
size: -
V: TRBV7-2
D: TRBD1
CDR3: CASSPTGDTEAFF
DNA: TGTGCCAGCAGCCCTACAGGGGACACTGAAGCTTTCTTT

J: TRBJ1-1
size: -
V: TRBV30
D: TRBD1
CDR3: CAWSGQGYTEAFF
DNA: TGTGCCTGGAGTGGACAGGGGTACACTGAAGCTTTCTTT

J: TRBJ1-2
size: -
V: TRBV18
D: -
CDR3: CASSPSGGEVDGYTF
DNA: TGTGCCAGCTCACCCTCCGGAGGTGAGGTGGATGGCTACACCTTC

J: TRBJ2-1
size: -
V: TRBV7-3
D: -
CDR3: CASSPRQGGSYNEQFF
DNA: TGTGCCAGCAGCCCCCGTCAGGGGGGCTCCTACAATGAGCAGTTCTTC

J: TRBJ2-7
size: -
V: TRBV11-2
D: -
CDR3: CASRPPDRPYEQYF
DNA: TGTGCCAGCAGACCCCCTGACAGACCCTACGAGCAGTACTTC